The 5 T cell receptor beta chains below were found in one sample sequenced in a study of blood T cell repertoires in COVID-19. Sequencing used immunoSEQ multiplex PCR; TCRdb keeps in-frame clones, though not all of them. Found here are about 250,000 clones, 65% to 90% of them singletons; the top ten hold about 1.6%. The sequenced material came from PBMCs or T cells enriched from blood (not recorded which). The receptors originated from a man between 40 and 49 years old who had recovered from COVID-19.

This clone came up once. The chain employs TRBV9 and TRBJ2-7, with TRBD1 as a possible D gene (5 bases). V was cut by 0 bases and J by 5 bases, with 12 bases left in between. Germline CDR1 and CDR2: SGDLS and YYNGEE. The CDR3 covers 14 residues. CDR3 in DNA: TGTGCCAGCAGCGTAGCTAGGGGTAGTCACGAGCAGTACTTC. Its translation is CASSVARGSHEQYF.

This clone was observed a handful of times. For the CDR3, the DNA is TGTGCCACGTCGGACAGGGAAGGCGAGCAGTACTTC. Its translation is CATSDREGEQYF. The V gene is TRBV15, the J gene TRBJ2-7; 8 bases map to TRBD1. The CDR3 covers 12 residues. Germline V gives CDR1 LNHNV, CDR2 YYDKDF (reference sequence). Trimming took 9 bases from V and 6 from J; bases not matched to a gene: 7.

The sample holds a few counts of this clone. The rearrangement uses TRBV12-3 or TRBV12-4 and TRBJ1-2; D not certain. The CDR3 consists of 13 residues. Trimming cost V 0 bases and J 2 bases, with 4 bases left between them. For the CDR3, the DNA is TGTGCCAGCAGTTTAGCCGGGAACTATGGCTACACCTTC. Translation: CASSLAGNYGYTF.

The V gene is TRBV5-1, the J gene TRBJ2-5; 8 nucleotides align to TRBD1. CDR1 SGHRS and CDR2 YFSETQ come from the germline V gene. The CDR3 sequence is 17 residues long. J was trimmed by 2 bases and V by 0 bases; bases with no gene match: 9. Here the CDR3 DNA reads TGCGCCAGCAGCTTGGGGTCGTTGCGGGACAGGCAAGAGACCCAGTACTTC. Its translation: CASSLGSLRDRQETQYF.

The rearrangement links TRBV4-2 to TRBJ1-2, with D maybe TRBD1 (6 bases). This CDR3 is 16 amino acids long. The ends were cut back, 0 bases at V and 5 bases at J, with 16 bases in the middle. Germline values: CDR1 LGHNA, CDR2 YNFKEQ. CDR3 sequence: CASSQEITAGEYGYTF. The CDR3 DNA follows: TGTGCCAGCAGCCAAGAAATAACCGCAGGGGAATATGGCTACACCTTC.